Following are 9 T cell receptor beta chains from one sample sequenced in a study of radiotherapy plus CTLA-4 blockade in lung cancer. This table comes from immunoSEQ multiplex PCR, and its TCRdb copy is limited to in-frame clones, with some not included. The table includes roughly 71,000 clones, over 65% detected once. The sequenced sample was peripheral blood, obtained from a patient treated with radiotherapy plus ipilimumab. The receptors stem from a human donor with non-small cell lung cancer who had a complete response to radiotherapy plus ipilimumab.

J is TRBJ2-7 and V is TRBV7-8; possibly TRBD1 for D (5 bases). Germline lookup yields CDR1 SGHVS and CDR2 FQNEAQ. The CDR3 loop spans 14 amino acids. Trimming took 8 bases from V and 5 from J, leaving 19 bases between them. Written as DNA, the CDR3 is TGTGCCAGCCACCCAGTTAAAGGGGCTCACGAGCAGTACTTC. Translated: CASHPVKGAHEQYF.

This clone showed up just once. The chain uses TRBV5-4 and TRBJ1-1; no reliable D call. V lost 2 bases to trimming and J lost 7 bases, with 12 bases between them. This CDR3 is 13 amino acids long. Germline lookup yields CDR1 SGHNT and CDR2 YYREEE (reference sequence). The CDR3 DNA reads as TGTGCCAGCAGCTTAAAAAAAGGGTTTGAAGCTTTCTTT. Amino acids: CASSLKKGFEAFF.

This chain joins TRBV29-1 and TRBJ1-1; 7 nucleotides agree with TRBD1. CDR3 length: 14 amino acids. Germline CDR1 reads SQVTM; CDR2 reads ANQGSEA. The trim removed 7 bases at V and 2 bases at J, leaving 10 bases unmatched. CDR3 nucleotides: TGCAGCGCCAGGGTGGGACAGCCAAACACTGAAGCTTTCTTT. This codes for CSARVGQPNTEAFF.

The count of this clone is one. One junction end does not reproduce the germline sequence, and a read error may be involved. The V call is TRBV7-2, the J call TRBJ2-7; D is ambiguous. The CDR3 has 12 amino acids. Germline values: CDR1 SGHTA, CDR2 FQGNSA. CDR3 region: CASSVAKGWQYF. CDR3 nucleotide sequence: TGTGCCAGCAGCGTAGCTAAAGGTTGGCAGTACTTC.

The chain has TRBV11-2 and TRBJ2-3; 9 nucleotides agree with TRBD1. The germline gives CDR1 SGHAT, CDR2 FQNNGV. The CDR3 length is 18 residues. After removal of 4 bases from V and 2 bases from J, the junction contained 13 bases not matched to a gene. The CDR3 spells CASSSELPGTGPTDTQYF. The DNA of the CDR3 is TGTGCCAGCAGCTCCGAACTTCCCGGGACAGGGCCCACAGATACGCAGTATTTT. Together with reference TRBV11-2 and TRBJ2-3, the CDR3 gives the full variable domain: EAGVAQSPRYKIIEKRQSVAFWCNPISGHATLYWYQQILGQGPKLLIQFQNNGVVDDSQLPKDRFSAERLKGVDSTLKIQPAKLEDSAVYLCASSSELPGTGPTDTQYFGPGTRLTVL.

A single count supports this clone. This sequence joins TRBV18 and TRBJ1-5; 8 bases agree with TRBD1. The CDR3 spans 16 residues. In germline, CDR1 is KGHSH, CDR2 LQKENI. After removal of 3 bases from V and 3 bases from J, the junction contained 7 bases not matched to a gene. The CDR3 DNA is TGTGCCAGCTCACCCAGGGGGCCCGATAACAATCAGCCCCAGCATTTT. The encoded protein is CASSPRGPDNNQPQHF.

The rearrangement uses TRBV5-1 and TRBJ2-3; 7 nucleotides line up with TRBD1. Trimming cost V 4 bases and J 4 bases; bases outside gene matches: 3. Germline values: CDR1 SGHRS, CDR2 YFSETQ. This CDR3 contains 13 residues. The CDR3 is CASSTDRPDTQYF. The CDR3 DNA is TGCGCCAGCAGCACGGACAGGCCAGATACGCAGTATTTT.

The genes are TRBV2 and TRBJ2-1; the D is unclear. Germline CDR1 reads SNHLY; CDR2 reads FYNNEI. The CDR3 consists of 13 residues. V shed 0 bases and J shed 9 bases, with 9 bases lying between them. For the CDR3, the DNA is TGTGCCAGCAGTGAAGCGAAACATAGTGAGCAGTTCTTC. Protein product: CASSEAKHSEQFF.

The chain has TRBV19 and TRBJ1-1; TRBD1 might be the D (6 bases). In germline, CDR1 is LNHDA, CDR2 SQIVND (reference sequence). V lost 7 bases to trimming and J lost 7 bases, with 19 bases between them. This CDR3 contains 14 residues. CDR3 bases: TGTGCCAGTAAACCGGACAGCGGGGGAGGTGAAGCTTTCTTT. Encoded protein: CASKPDSGGGEAFF.